This T cell receptor beta chain is drawn from a study of blood T cells in healthy people across ages. General study findings and limits: Unsorted PBMCs blocked a conclusive comparison of naive and antigen-experienced cells. A roughly linear age-dependent decrease characterized TCR beta diversity per million T cells. Donor CMV status was unknown, possibly confounding expanded clonotype changes.

On this clonotype: Its antigen is currently unknown.

Caucasian individuals from Russia who were healthy and aged 6 to 90 acted as donors. The CDR3 runs to 13 residues. V shed 2 bases and J shed 5 bases, with 7 bases lying between them. Germline-derived CDR1 and CDR2 are MNHEY and SVGEGT. Through a sample-barcoded 5' primer and a J-beta primer mix, a second PCR was run for 7 to 11 cycles. TCRdb reprocessed the 5' RACE reads with MiXCR, giving one entry per CDR3 protein. The sample gives over a million distinct CDR3 sequences, roughly 45% of which show up once; approximately 20% is in the top ten. The clonotype was recovered from a woman in her sixties or seventies in good health. V and J are TRBV6-2 or TRBV6-3 and TRBJ1-5, with D uncertain. The sequenced sample consisted of blood. In nucleotides, the CDR3 is TGTGCCAGCAGTTACGGGCAGGATCAGCCCCAGCATTTT. It is translated as CASSYGQDQPQHF.